The entry below gives a single T cell receptor (beta chain) sequence along with its context. The data derive from a study of blood T cell repertoires in COVID-19. Whole-study context: T cells, B-cell-depleted T cells, or PBMCs supplied cDNA or gDNA.

Method: immunoSEQ multiplex PCR; TCRdb's copy keeps in-frame clones and lacks some. The table lists 130,000 to 150,000 clones, around 80% of them singletons. The clonotype originates from a man in his sixties with active or convalescent COVID-19. The sequenced sample was peripheral blood.

The CDR3 nucleotides read TGTGCCAGCAGCCCCGATGAAGGGGGACTAGCGGGAGGGCCAGGATCCTACGAGCAGTACGTC. Translated: CASSPDEGGLAGGPGSYEQYV. The chain carries TRBV3-1 (or the pseudogene TRBV3-2) and TRBJ2-7, with 16 bases identical to TRBD2. J was trimmed by 1 base and V by 4 bases; bases with no gene match: 16. Germline V gene data show CDR1 as LGHDT and CDR2 as YNNKEL (reference sequence). The CDR3 contains 21 residues.